The 29 T cell receptor beta chains given below trace back to one sample, sequenced in a study of cytomegalovirus exposure and HLA in healthy donors. PCR amplification relied on 60 Vbeta primers (plus 13 Jbeta primers). Sequencing used immunoSEQ multiplex PCR; TCRdb keeps in-frame clones, though not all of them. Here the sample spans over 80,000 clones, roughly four fifths being singletons. Sample: PBMCs. The origin of the receptors is a young man in good health and CMV-seropositive.

V is TRBV10-2 and J is TRBJ2-2; TRBD1 matches 7 bases. Germline-derived CDR1 and CDR2 are WSHSY and SAAADI. The CDR3 length is 16 residues. V shed 2 bases, J shed 4 bases, and the junction held 7 bases outside the gene matches. CDR3 in DNA: TGCGCCAGCAGTGAGCACAGGGGATTGGGCACCGGGGAGCTGTTTTTT. This codes for CASSEHRGLGTGELFF.

The chain employs TRBV6-5 and TRBJ1-1; a weak D match, TRBD1 (6 bases). The germline V gene encodes CDR1 MNHEY and CDR2 SVGAGI. With 0 bases removed from V and 2 bases from J, the gap between germline ends came to 13 bases. The CDR3 totals 16 residues. CDR3 in amino acids: CASSYSQGEVNTEAFF. As DNA, the CDR3 is TGTGCCAGCAGTTACTCACAGGGAGAAGTTAACACTGAAGCTTTCTTT.

The chain uses TRBV7-2 and TRBJ2-5; maybe TRBD2 (5 bases). This CDR3 comprises 15 residues. Germline CDR1 reads SGHTA; CDR2 reads FQGNSA. The V gene lost 6 bases and the J gene lost 4 bases, with 18 bases spanning the gap. The CDR3 spells CASSSPRAWGETQYF. The CDR3 coding sequence is TGTGCCAGCAGTTCCCCGAGGGCGTGGGGAGAGACCCAGTACTTC.

The V gene is TRBV4-1, the J gene TRBJ2-1; TRBD1 aligns across 8 bases. This CDR3 is 17 amino acids long. V lost 0 bases to trimming and J lost 5 bases; unmatched junction nucleotides: 9. CDR1 and CDR2 from the germline V gene are MGHRA and YSYEKL. DNA of the CDR3: TGCGCCAGCAGCCAAGAGGGAGTGACAGGGGCCGACAATGAGCAGTTCTTC. Its protein is CASSQEGVTGADNEQFF.

This clone has just a few counts. V and J are TRBV7-2 and TRBJ2-7; D is unresolved. Germline CDR1 reads SGHTA; CDR2 reads FQGNSA. This CDR3 has 12 residues. Trimming removed 5 bases at V and 9 bases at J, with 14 bases between. The CDR3: CASSLQGSMQYF. The CDR3 DNA sequence: TGTGCCAGCAGCCTCCAAGGTAGCATGCAGTACTTC.

In regard to this clone: Germline and junction disagree at one end, which may indicate a read error. The V gene is TRBV5-5, the J gene TRBJ2-2; D call uncertain. The CDR3 loop spans 12 amino acids. Germline assignment: CDR1 SGHKS and CDR2 YYEKEE (reference sequence). For the CDR3, the DNA is TGTGCCAGCGGCTTGGTAACCGGGGAGCTGTTTTTT. Translating it yields CASGLVTGELFF.

The sample holds a few counts of this clone. CDR3 region: CASSQELTALNTEAFF. The CDR3 region has the DNA TGCGCCAGCAGCCAAGAGCTGACAGCCTTGAACACTGAAGCTTTCTTT. The rearrangement uses TRBV4-1 and TRBJ1-1; a weak D match, TRBD1 (5 bases). V was clipped by 0 bases and J by 0 bases, with 11 bases between them. The CDR3 loop spans 16 amino acids. CDR1 is MGHRA, CDR2 YSYEKL, per germline.

The CDR3 reads CASSLGAGGSYNEQFF. The DNA of the CDR3 is TGCGCCAGCAGCTTGGGAGCGGGGGGCTCCTACAATGAGCAGTTCTTC. The V gene is TRBV5-1, the J gene TRBJ2-1, with 9 bases aligning to TRBD2. Germline assignment: CDR1 SGHRS and CDR2 YFSETQ. The CDR3 length is 16 residues. V lost 0 bases, J lost 0 bases, and 1 base stayed unmatched.

The V gene is TRBV6-5, the J gene TRBJ2-7; 10 bases agree with TRBD2. CDR3 size: 15 residues. Germline V CDR1 and CDR2: MNHEY, SVGAGI. J was trimmed by 0 bases and V by 5 bases; bases with no gene match: 4. CDR3 DNA sequence: TGTGCCAGCAGTGCGCTAGCGGGGGACTCCTACGAGCAGTACTTC. As protein: CASSALAGDSYEQYF.

With respect to this clone: At one of its ends the junction is not consistent with the germline gene, which may arise from a read error. This chain connects TRBV2 to TRBJ2-5, with 12 bases identical to TRBD2. The CDR3 runs 17 residues. The germline CDR1 and CDR2 sequences are SNHLY and FYNNEI. CDR3 sequence reads: CASREGLAGGRSGTQYF. CDR3 DNA sequence: TGTGCCAGCAGAGAAGGGCTAGCGGGAGGGCGGTCTGGGACCCAGTACTTC.

The chain links TRBV28 to TRBJ1-2; tentatively, D is TRBD1 (5 bases). The CDR3 consists of 13 residues. Trimming left V 5 bases short and J 7 bases short, with 14 bases between. Germline V lookup: CDR1 MDHEN, CDR2 SYDVKM. The CDR3 nucleotides read TGTGCCAGCAGTCCACCAGGCCAGGGTGGCTACACCTTC. It encodes CASSPPGQGGYTF.

V usage is TRBV29-1 and J usage is TRBJ2-3; TRBD1 matches at 10 bases. J gave up 4 bases and V 5 bases, and 3 bases lay outside the gene matches. This CDR3 contains 13 residues. Looked up from germline, CDR1 is SQVTM and CDR2 is ANQGSEA. The CDR3 is CSVRGQGPDTQYF. The CDR3, as DNA: TGCAGCGTTAGGGGACAGGGGCCAGATACGCAGTATTTT.

The rearrangement links TRBV5-1 to TRBJ2-2; possibly TRBD2 for D (5 bases). Per germline, CDR1 SGHRS and CDR2 YFSETQ. The CDR3 runs to 13 residues. The V and J ends lost 0 bases and 5 bases respectively, with 5 bases between them. The CDR3 is CASSLGETGELFF. The CDR3 bases are TGCGCCAGCAGCTTGGGGGAGACCGGGGAGCTGTTTTTT.

The chain recombines TRBV18 with TRBJ1-1; no clear D gene. Trimming took off 6 bases at V and 1 base at J, with 9 bases between the two ends. The CDR3 totals 13 residues. Germline assignment: CDR1 KGHSH and CDR2 LQKENI. The CDR3 DNA reads as TGTGCCAGCTCGTCAAAAAAGAACACTGAAGCTTTCTTT. This encodes CASSSKKNTEAFF.

The rearrangement links TRBV5-1 to TRBJ2-7; D unresolved. V was trimmed by 0 bases and J by 0 bases, leaving 16 bases between them. There are 17 residues in the CDR3. The germline CDR1 and CDR2 sequences are SGHRS and YFSETQ. The CDR3 DNA sequence: TGCGCCAGCAGCTTGGTGTCAGGTGCTTCCCTCTCCTACGAGCAGTACTTC. It is translated as CASSLVSGASLSYEQYF.

The rearrangement uses TRBV19 and TRBJ1-2, with D possibly being TRBD1 (5 bases). This CDR3 contains 15 residues. The V end lost 4 bases, the J end lost 2 bases, and 14 bases lay between the germline ends. CDR1 and CDR2 from the germline V gene are LNHDA and SQIVND (reference sequence). DNA of the CDR3: TGTGCCAGTAGTAACCTCCGCGGGGGAAACTATGGCTACACCTTC. Translated, it gives CASSNLRGGNYGYTF.

The chain recombines TRBV15 with TRBJ2-7; the D is unclear. CDR3 size: 12 residues. From germline, CDR1 is LNHNV and CDR2 YYDKDF (reference sequence). V lost 0 bases, J lost 7 bases, and 7 bases lay in between. The CDR3 DNA is TGTGCCACCAGCAGAGATGAGTTTGAGCAGTACTTC. It translates to CATSRDEFEQYF. The full variable domain, rest sourced from reference TRBV15 and TRBJ2-7, is DAMVIQNPRYQVTQFGKPVTLSCSQTLNHNVMYWYQQKSSQAPKLLFHYYDKDFNNEADTPDNFQSRRPNTSFCFLDIRSPGLGDTAMYLCATSRDEFEQYFGPGTRLTVT.

The rearrangement links TRBV5-8 to TRBJ2-1, with TRBD2 matching 8 bases. This CDR3 region has 16 residues. Germline V lookup: CDR1 SGHTS, CDR2 YDEGEE. V lost 4 bases to trimming and J lost 1 base; unmatched junction nucleotides: 7. DNA for the CDR3: TGTGCCAGCAGCCCGGGGGGGTCCCTATCCTACAATGAGCAGTTCTTC. Translation: CASSPGGSLSYNEQFF.

The chain is built from TRBV28 and TRBJ2-5; perhaps TRBD1 as D (5 bases). The CDR3 sequence is 15 residues long. V lost 3 bases and J 2 bases, leaving 13 bases between the germline ends. CDR1 and CDR2 (germline): MDHEN, SYDVKM. The CDR3 region is CASSFYRTQQETQYF. As DNA, the CDR3 is TGTGCCAGCAGTTTCTACAGGACGCAACAAGAGACCCAGTACTTC.

V usage is TRBV28 and J usage is TRBJ1-1; tentatively, D is TRBD1 (5 bases). The length of the CDR3 is 14 residues. Germline V gene data show CDR1 as MDHEN and CDR2 as SYDVKM. V lost 2 bases and J 11 bases, leaving 18 bases between the germline ends. The CDR3 sequence: CASSLTVSGGVAFF. DNA of the CDR3: TGTGCCAGCAGTTTAACGGTATCGGGGGGGGTTGCTTTCTTT.

This chain connects TRBV5-5 to TRBJ2-7; maybe TRBD2 (8 bases). Per germline, CDR1 SGHKS and CDR2 YYEKEE (reference sequence). V lost 4 bases and J 3 bases, leaving 17 bases between the germline ends. CDR3 length: 15 amino acids. This chain's CDR3 is CASSPGGGRLYEQYF. DNA of the CDR3: TGTGCCAGCAGCCCGGGAGGGGGCAGGCTCTACGAGCAGTACTTC. The full variable domain, with the rest looked up from reference TRBV5-5 and TRBJ2-7, is DAGVTQSPTHLIKTRGQQVTLRCSPISGHKSVSWYQQVLGQGPQFIFQYYEKEERGRGNFPDRFSARQFPNYSSELNVNALLLGDSALYLCASSPGGGRLYEQYFGPGTRLTVT.

CDR3 protein: CASSLAVAGLTDTQYF. The CDR3 DNA is TGCGCCAGCAGCTTGGCCGTAGCGGGACTCACAGATACGCAGTATTTT. J is TRBJ2-3 and V is TRBV5-1; 8 positions agree with TRBD2. The germline CDR1 and CDR2 sequences are SGHRS and YFSETQ. The CDR3 has 16 residues. With V trimmed by 0 bases and J by 2 bases, 5 bases remained unmatched. Combining the CDR3 with reference TRBV5-1 and TRBJ2-3 gives the whole variable domain KAGVTQTPRYLIKTRGQQVTLSCSPISGHRSVSWYQQTPGQGLQFLFEYFSETQRNKGNFPGRFSGRQFSNSRSEMNVSTLELGDSALYLCASSLAVAGLTDTQYFGPGTRLTVL.

In its sample, this clone was seen a few times. The CDR3 nucleotides are TGTGCCAGCAGCCCCAGGACAGGGGGGGTTAACACTGAAGCTTTCTTT. This sequence encodes CASSPRTGGVNTEAFF. This chain links TRBV7-9 with TRBJ1-1; 10 bases are a match to TRBD1. This CDR3 is built from 16 residues. The germline V gene has CDR1 SEHNR and CDR2 FQNEAQ (reference sequence). V lost 5 bases and J lost 2; bases outside the gene matches: 8.

This chain joins TRBV28 and TRBJ2-1, with 14 nucleotides matching TRBD2. Germline CDR1 reads MDHEN; CDR2 reads SYDVKM. Trimming cost V 8 bases and J 7 bases; bases outside gene matches: 4. The CDR3 runs to 14 residues. The CDR3 coding sequence is TGTGCCAGCCGCGGGACTAGCGGGAGAAATGAGCAGTTCTTC. Protein: CASRGTSGRNEQFF.

The chain couples TRBV29-1 to TRBJ2-1; 10 bases match TRBD2. CDR3 length equals 14 residues. Per germline, CDR1 SQVTM and CDR2 ANQGSEA. The trim removed 3 bases at V and 2 bases at J, leaving 1 base unmatched. Here the CDR3 DNA reads TGCAGCGTTGAGAGCGGGAGGGCCTACAATGAGCAGTTCTTC. It codes for CSVESGRAYNEQFF.

This sequence joins TRBV28 and TRBJ1-2, with no clear D. The CDR3 totals 13 residues. CDR1 and CDR2 (germline): MDHEN, SYDVKM. The germline V and J ends were trimmed by 7 bases and 4 bases, with 13 bases remaining between them. The CDR3 sequence: CASTIPLSYGYTF. In DNA form, the CDR3 reads TGTGCCAGCACAATTCCACTTTCCTATGGCTACACCTTC.

The J gene is TRBJ1-5, the V gene TRBV28; perhaps TRBD1 as D (6 bases). Germline assignment: CDR1 MDHEN and CDR2 SYDVKM. V lost 5 bases and J 6 bases, leaving 17 bases between the germline ends. The CDR3 covers 15 residues. CDR3 nucleotide sequence: TGTGCCAGCAGTCCCCAGGGGAGGGATGGTCAGCCCCAGCATTTT. Its protein product is CASSPQGRDGQPQHF.

The rearrangement links TRBV7-7 to TRBJ2-5, with 11 bases identical to TRBD2. The CDR3 is 15 residues long. The trim removed 1 base at V and 5 bases at J, leaving 3 bases unmatched. In germline, CDR1 is SSHAT, CDR2 FNYEAQ (reference sequence). CDR3 amino acids: CASSLGLAGLETQYF. Here the CDR3 DNA reads TGTGCCAGCAGCTTAGGACTAGCGGGACTGGAGACCCAGTACTTC.

The chain employs TRBV28 and TRBJ1-5, with no clear D. CDR3 length: 17 amino acids. Germline values: CDR1 MDHEN, CDR2 SYDVKM. V gave up 6 bases and J gave up 0 bases, with 18 bases separating them. The CDR3 reads CASSEPGPHLSNQPQHF. In nucleotides, the CDR3 is TGTGCCAGCAGCGAACCGGGTCCTCACCTTAGCAATCAGCCCCAGCATTTT.